A selection of T cell receptor beta chains follows, all from one sample in a study of blood T cell repertoires in COVID-19. Repertoires were generated with immunoSEQ multiplex PCR, while TCRdb's copy carries only in-frame clones and drops some. Of about 250,000 clones listed, 70% to 90% are singletons. Material: peripheral blood. The source of these receptors is a man aged 18-30 years with active or convalescent COVID-19. The CDR3 runs from the conserved cysteine through the conserved F or W. Each record gives: V gene, clone size, D gene, J gene, CDR3 DNA, CDR3 protein. A D gene is named only where the DNA matches it firmly. Clone size is given for some rows only: seen once, a few or many times, or a class if the clone is expanded.

v_gene: TRBV7-9
abundance: .
d_gene: TRBD2
j_gene: TRBJ2-5
CDR3nt: TGTGCCAGCAGCTTCCAGGGACTAGCGGTACAAGAGACCCAGTACTTC
CDR3aa: CASSFQGLAVQETQYF

v_gene: TRBV6-2/TRBV6-3
abundance: .
d_gene: TRBD2
j_gene: TRBJ2-2
CDR3nt: TGTGCCAGCAGTTTAGCTCCCCCCCTAGCGGGTAACACCGGGGAGCTGTTTTTT
CDR3aa: CASSLAPPLAGNTGELFF

v_gene: TRBV7-2
abundance: .
d_gene: .
j_gene: TRBJ1-4
CDR3nt: TGTGCCAGCAGCGCACAGGGAACCGGTGAAAAACTGTTTTTT
CDR3aa: CASSAQGTGEKLFF

v_gene: TRBV14
abundance: .
d_gene: .
j_gene: TRBJ2-5
CDR3nt: TGTGCCAGCAGCCAAGGGGCCAGATCGGTGACCCAGTACTTC
CDR3aa: CASSQGARSVTQYF

v_gene: TRBV28
abundance: .
d_gene: .
j_gene: TRBJ1-5
CDR3nt: TGTGCCAGCAGTTCCCTGAGGATACAGCCCCAGCATTTT
CDR3aa: CASSSLRIQPQHF

v_gene: TRBV19
abundance: .
d_gene: TRBD2
j_gene: TRBJ2-2
CDR3nt: TGTGCCAGTAGTAGACTAGCGGGGGAGAACACCGGGGAGCTGTTTTTT
CDR3aa: CASSRLAGENTGELFF

v_gene: TRBV30
abundance: .
d_gene: TRBD1
j_gene: TRBJ1-1
CDR3nt: TGTGCCTGGAGTGGGGGATGGACAGGGGAAAACACTGAAGCTTTCTTT
CDR3aa: CAWSGGWTGENTEAFF

v_gene: TRBV19
abundance: .
d_gene: .
j_gene: TRBJ2-7
CDR3nt: TGTGCCAGTAGTATAGATACCGGGCCCAGAGGAGGCGAGCAGTACTTC
CDR3aa: CASSIDTGPRGGEQYF

v_gene: TRBV5-5
abundance: .
d_gene: TRBD1
j_gene: TRBJ2-7
CDR3nt: TGTGCCAGCAGCAACGGACAGGGAGGCTACGAGCAGTACTTC
CDR3aa: CASSNGQGGYEQYF

v_gene: TRBV11-1
abundance: .
d_gene: .
j_gene: TRBJ2-2
CDR3nt: TGTGCCAGCAGCTTATACCCAGCCCCGGGCACCGGGGAGCTGTTTTTT
CDR3aa: CASSLYPAPGTGELFF

v_gene: TRBV7-9
abundance: .
d_gene: .
j_gene: TRBJ1-4
CDR3nt: TGTGCCAGCAGCCGTGGGGGAGGCGAAAAACTGTTTTTT
CDR3aa: CASSRGGGEKLFF

v_gene: TRBV3-1/TRBV3-2
abundance: .
d_gene: TRBD2
j_gene: TRBJ2-3
CDR3nt: TGTGCCAGCAGCCAAGATGGGCTAGCGGGGGCCACAGATACGCAGTATTTT
CDR3aa: CASSQDGLAGATDTQYF

v_gene: TRBV5-1
abundance: .
d_gene: TRBD1
j_gene: TRBJ1-1
CDR3nt: TGCGCCAGCAGATACGGACAGGGAGGGACTGAAGCTTTCTTT
CDR3aa: CASRYGQGGTEAFF

v_gene: TRBV6-4
abundance: once
d_gene: TRBD2
j_gene: TRBJ2-1
CDR3nt: TGTGCCAGCAGTGACTTCCCCCTAGCGGGAGGGGGGAATGAGCAGTTCTTC
CDR3aa: CASSDFPLAGGGNEQFF

v_gene: TRBV4-1
abundance: .
d_gene: .
j_gene: TRBJ2-7
CDR3nt: TGCGCCAGCAGCCAAGACTTAGACGTGGACTTTTTCTACGAGCAGTACTTC
CDR3aa: CASSQDLDVDFFYEQYF

v_gene: TRBV4-3
abundance: .
d_gene: .
j_gene: TRBJ1-2
CDR3nt: TGCGCCAGCAGCCAAGATTTAAGGACAGCCTATGGCTACACCTTC
CDR3aa: CASSQDLRTAYGYTF

v_gene: TRBV11-3
abundance: .
d_gene: .
j_gene: TRBJ2-3
CDR3nt: TGTGCCAGCAGCTCCTCCGGGGATACGCAGTATTTT
CDR3aa: CASSSSGDTQYF

v_gene: TRBV28
abundance: .
d_gene: TRBD1
j_gene: TRBJ1-2
CDR3nt: TGTGCCAGCAGTCCACAGGGGAAGGATGGCTACACCTTC
CDR3aa: CASSPQGKDGYTF

v_gene: TRBV9
abundance: few
d_gene: TRBD2
j_gene: TRBJ2-5
CDR3nt: TGTGCCAGCAGCGCGGATTTCGCGGGAGAAGAGACCCAGTACTTC
CDR3aa: CASSADFAGEETQYF

v_gene: TRBV7-2
abundance: .
d_gene: TRBD2
j_gene: TRBJ2-3
CDR3nt: TGTGCCAGCAGCACGACTAGCGGGGTTGCAGATACGCAGTATTTT
CDR3aa: CASSTTSGVADTQYF

v_gene: TRBV6-5
abundance: .
d_gene: .
j_gene: TRBJ2-1
CDR3nt: TGTGCCAGCAGTTACGGGGCTGAACTCAATGAGCAGTTCTTC
CDR3aa: CASSYGAELNEQFF

v_gene: TRBV5-1
abundance: .
d_gene: .
j_gene: TRBJ1-2
CDR3nt: TGCGCCAGCAGCTTGGGTTCTCGGGTAGGGAGCTATGGCTACACCTTC
CDR3aa: CASSLGSRVGSYGYTF

v_gene: TRBV2
abundance: .
d_gene: TRBD2
j_gene: TRBJ2-7
CDR3nt: TGTGCCAGCAGTGAATTCCTAGCGGGACTGTACGAGCAGTACTTC
CDR3aa: CASSEFLAGLYEQYF

v_gene: TRBV5-1
abundance: .
d_gene: .
j_gene: TRBJ2-4
CDR3nt: TGCGCCAGCAGCGTACGGGTAGCCAAAAACATTCAGTACTTC
CDR3aa: CASSVRVAKNIQYF